Listed below are T cell receptor beta chains from one sample, sequenced in a study of CD8+CD57+ T cells in acquired aplastic anemia. TCRdb re-analysed the reads in MiXCR, keeping a single row per CDR3 protein. The repertoire consists of about 180,000 distinct CDR3 sequences, with 40% to 50% occurring once and the leading ten covering around 2.9%. The sample was sorted CD4+, CD8+, or CD8+CD57+ T cells (not recorded which) from PBMCs. The source is a human donor in good health. Both conserved end residues are part of each CDR3. The D gene is left open where the match is weak. Clone size is shown for a subset of rows, as once, few, many or a class of expanded clone.

J,V,D,size,DNA,CDR3
TRBJ2-7,TRBV12-3/TRBV12-4,NA,many,TGTGCCAGCACCCCCTTTGGGGGATACGAGCAGTACTTC,CASTPFGGYEQYF
TRBJ2-7,TRBV20-1,NA,NA,TGCAGTGCTAGAGATGAGAAGGGACTCCCCGAGGTCCAGTACTTC,CSARDEKGLPEVQYF
TRBJ2-3,TRBV2,NA,NA,TGTGCCAGCAGTGGCTATTGGGGAGATACGCAGTATTTT,CASSGYWGDTQYF
TRBJ1-4,TRBV2,NA,NA,TGTGCCAGCAGTGTCAGGGTTGTGGAAAAACTGTTTTTT,CASSVRVVEKLFF
TRBJ1-6,TRBV20-1,NA,NA,TGCAGTGCTAGAGTTCAGGGGTCCCGGAATTCACCCCTCCACTTT,CSARVQGSRNSPLHF
TRBJ2-1,TRBV6-2/TRBV6-3,NA,many,TGTGCCAGCAGCGAGGACGTGTACAATGAGCAGTTCTTC,CASSEDVYNEQFF
TRBJ2-7,TRBV10-1,TRBD2,NA,TGCGCCAGCGGGACTAGCGACACCTACGAGCAGTACTTC,CASGTSDTYEQYF
TRBJ2-5,TRBV18,TRBD1,NA,TGTGCCAGCTCACCAACACAGGGGGCATTCGAGACCCAGTACTTC,CASSPTQGAFETQYF
TRBJ2-1,TRBV25-1,NA,NA,TGTGCCAGCAGCTTAAGCCGGGATGGCCCCTACAATGAGCAGTTCTTC,CASSLSRDGPYNEQFF
TRBJ2-7,TRBV2,TRBD2,few,TGTGCCAGTCGACTAGCGGACTACGAGCAGTACTTC,CASRLADYEQYF
TRBJ2-1,TRBV20-1,TRBD2,NA,TGCAGTGCTAAGTCGAGCCTCCAGCGGGGGGGATACAATGAGCAGTTCTTC,CSAKSSLQRGGYNEQFF
TRBJ2-3,TRBV18,TRBD1,NA,TGTGCCAGCTCAGCTGACAGGGGAGGTGATACGCAGTATTTT,CASSADRGGDTQYF
TRBJ2-1,TRBV25-1,TRBD2,NA,TGTGCCAGCAGTGAATACGCGGGAGCCGCCAATGAGCAGTTCTTC,CASSEYAGAANEQFF
TRBJ2-7,TRBV20-1,NA,many,TGCAGTGCTAGAGGTCCAGCTGGCTACGAGCAGTACTTC,CSARGPAGYEQYF
TRBJ2-4,TRBV28,NA,NA,TGTGCCAGCAGTTTTAAAAACATTCAGTACTTC,CASSFKNIQYF
TRBJ1-2,TRBV4-3,NA,many,TGCGCCAGCAGCCAAGAGCGGCTAACCTCTTACACCTTC,CASSQERLTSYTF
TRBJ2-7,TRBV15,NA,NA,TGTGCCACCAGCAGAGTCTCTGGAGGGCAATACGAGCAGTACTTC,CATSRVSGGQYEQYF
TRBJ2-3,TRBV11-3,NA,many,TGTGCCAGCAGCTTAGGAACCCAGGGCACAGATACGCAGTATTTT,CASSLGTQGTDTQYF
TRBJ1-1,TRBV29-1,NA,few,TGCAGCGGAACCAGATCCTGGGACACTGAAGCTTTCTTT,CSGTRSWDTEAFF
TRBJ1-6,TRBV25-1,TRBD1,many,TGTGCCAGCAGTGATCCCAGGGGGGGTGGGGATTCACCCCTCCACTTT,CASSDPRGGGDSPLHF
TRBJ2-1,TRBV20-1,TRBD2,NA,TGCAGTGCTAGAGATCTACTAGCGGAGGGGAGAGAGCAGTTCTTC,CSARDLLAEGREQFF
TRBJ1-4,TRBV20-1,NA,NA,TGCAGTGCCGAAGGCCAGGGAGGAGAAAAACTGTTTTTT,CSAEGQGGEKLFF
TRBJ2-7,TRBV7-8,NA,few,TGTGCCAGCAGCTTTTCAGAAGTCTACGAGCAGTACTTC,CASSFSEVYEQYF
TRBJ2-5,TRBV10-3,TRBD1,NA,TGTGCCATCAAGACAGGGGGGGGCCAAGAGACCCAGTACTTC,CAIKTGGGQETQYF
TRBJ1-4,TRBV10-1,NA,many,TGCGCCAGCAACTCCTGGGGGAGTGTTTTTGAAAAACTGTTTTTT,CASNSWGSVFEKLFF